This record looks at one TCR beta chain sequence and its context. No antigen is known for it. The data originate from a study of cytotoxic CD8 clonotypes in ibrutinib-treated CLL. Study outcomes and limitations: Treatment saw public clonotypes, which were uncommon, either contract or stay stable. Samples from sustained-remission and progressing patients were taken at different times.

The assay was immunoSEQ multiplex PCR, and TCRdb's table has in-frame clones only and misses some. The data show almost 250,000 clones, with 70% seen just once and approximately 15% held by the top ten. The germline gives CDR1 MNHEY, CDR2 SVGAGI. This CDR3 region has 15 residues. With 0 bases removed from V and 0 bases from J, the gap between germline ends came to 6 bases. The sequence was collected from a human donor with chronic lymphocytic leukemia. V usage is TRBV6-5 and J usage is TRBJ1-5, with unresolved D. Sequencing used PBMCs, obtained after 24 months of ibrutinib treatment. The DNA for the CDR3 is TGTGCCAGCAGTTACTCGCCAGCTAGCAATCAGCCCCAGCATTTT. It specifies CASSYSPASNQPQHF.